These 32 T cell receptor beta chains were sequenced from one sample in a study of cytomegalovirus exposure and HLA in healthy donors. The PCR made use of 60 Vbeta and 13 Jbeta primers. TCRdb keeps only in-frame clones here, not all; method: immunoSEQ multiplex PCR. The sample lists hundreds of thousands of clones, about three quarters occurring once. Material: PBMCs. These receptors all stem from a man aged 40-55 years in good health and CMV-seronegative.

The chain is built from TRBV28 and TRBJ2-7; 8 bases are a match to TRBD2. The germline V gene has CDR1 MDHEN and CDR2 SYDVKM. The CDR3 has 15 residues. The junction had 6 bases not matched to a gene; V was cut back by 4 bases and J by 1 base. The CDR3 DNA is TGTGCCAGCAGTTCCAGAGCGGGAGTGTCCTACGAGCAGTACTTC. Its translation: CASSSRAGVSYEQYF.

A note on this clone: The junction departs from germline at one end; a sequencing error may be responsible. The chain joins TRBV7-9 to TRBJ2-7; 10 nucleotides match TRBD1. This CDR3 region has 15 residues. Germline lookup yields CDR1 SEHNR and CDR2 FQNEAQ (reference sequence). Here the CDR3 DNA reads TGTTCCAGCAGCTCAACCGGGACAGGGGAGGACGAGCAGTACTTC. Protein sequence: CSSSSTGTGEDEQYF.

This clone was found a few times. The chain uses TRBV7-9 and TRBJ2-7, with D perhaps TRBD2 (6 bases). This CDR3 has 13 residues. Trimming pared 5 bases from V and 3 bases from J, leaving 11 bases between. Germline CDR1 is SEHNR and CDR2 is FQNEAQ (reference sequence). CDR3 nucleotide sequence: TGTGCCAGCAGCCTTGGGACTGGCTACGAGCAGTACTTC. The encoded protein is CASSLGTGYEQYF.

This chain connects TRBV4-2 to TRBJ1-1, with D unclear. Germline V gene sequence: CDR1 LGHNA, CDR2 YNFKEQ. There are 16 residues in the CDR3. Trimming took off 0 bases at V and 5 bases at J, with 16 bases between the two ends. CDR3 in amino acids: CASSQDSARRETEAFF. CDR3 nucleotides: TGTGCCAGCAGCCAAGATTCGGCCAGGCGGGAGACTGAAGCTTTCTTT.

The chain uses TRBV7-9 and TRBJ2-7, with a tentative D call TRBD1 (5 bases). V was pared by 3 bases and J by 5 bases, with 20 bases between. The CDR3 runs to 16 residues. CDR1 and CDR2 from the germline V gene are SEHNR and FQNEAQ (reference sequence). In DNA form, the CDR3 reads TGTGCCAGCAGCTTTCCGGGCAGGGTAGGGATACACGAGCAGTACTTC. It translates to CASSFPGRVGIHEQYF.

This chain joins TRBV27 and TRBJ1-1; D not resolved. The V and J ends lost 5 bases and 4 bases respectively, with 23 bases between them. Germline CDR1 reads MNHEY; CDR2 reads SMNVEV (reference sequence). There are 17 residues in the CDR3. In nucleotides, the CDR3 is TGTGCCAGCAGTCCTACATTATTTAGAGGTGGAGGCACTGAAGCTTTCTTT. It specifies CASSPTLFRGGGTEAFF.

V is TRBV10-1 and J is TRBJ2-6; 8 bases agree with TRBD2. Germline V CDR1 and CDR2: WNHNN, SYGVQD (reference sequence). The CDR3 is 17 residues long. The V segment lost 5 bases and the J segment 0 bases; nucleotides outside the gene matches: 6. CDR3 bases: TGCGCCAGCAGTCCGGGGGGGTCGGGCTCTGGGGCCAACGTCCTGACTTTC. This translates into CASSPGGSGSGANVLTF.

The rearrangement links TRBV15 to TRBJ2-3, with 9 bases matching TRBD2. Losses at the gene ends were 5 bases for V and 10 bases for J; bases not matched to a gene: 7. The germline CDR1 and CDR2 sequences are LNHNV and YYDKDF (reference sequence). The CDR3 totals 13 residues. Here the CDR3 DNA reads TGTGCCACCAGCGCTCGGACTAGCGAGTCGCAGTATTTT. Amino acid sequence: CATSARTSESQYF.

The V call is TRBV27, the J call TRBJ1-2; no definite D call. V was clipped by 6 bases and J by 5 bases, with 10 bases between them. Germline lookup yields CDR1 MNHEY and CDR2 SMNVEV (reference sequence). The length of the CDR3 is 12 residues. The CDR3 region is CASSSGRYGYTF. In DNA, the CDR3 is TGTGCCAGCAGCTCCGGTAGATATGGCTACACCTTC.

In the case of this clone: The junction shows a germline mismatch at one end, possibly a read error. The chain couples TRBV7-9 to TRBJ1-2; D is ambiguous. There are 12 residues in the CDR3. Germline V gene sequence: CDR1 SEHNR, CDR2 FQNEAQ (reference sequence). The CDR3 sequence: CSSSLRGGGYTF. CDR3 DNA: TGTTCCAGCAGCCTACGAGGAGGTGGCTACACCTTC.

The rearrangement joins TRBV11-3 to TRBJ2-1; 7 nucleotides agree with TRBD2. The CDR3 totals 17 residues. Per the germline V gene, CDR1 is SGHNT and CDR2 is YENEEA. The junction had 10 bases not matched to a gene; V was cut back by 1 base and J by 4 bases. The DNA of the CDR3 is TGTGCCAGCAGCTTAGGCGCCTTGTCGGGAGGATACAATGAGCAGTTCTTC. Translation gives CASSLGALSGGYNEQFF.

There are a few counts of this clone. The chain combines TRBV4-1 with TRBJ2-2, with D possibly TRBD1 on 6 matching bases. The CDR3 spans 15 residues. The V end lost 4 bases, the J end lost 4 bases, and 13 bases lay between the germline ends. CDR1 and CDR2 from the germline V gene are MGHRA and YSYEKL. The CDR3 is CASSLRDITTGELFF. Here the CDR3 DNA reads TGCGCCAGCAGCCTCCGGGACATAACCACCGGGGAGCTGTTTTTT.

This clone was picked up a small number of times. V usage is TRBV5-4 and J usage is TRBJ2-7; 8 bases are shared with TRBD1. Germline V gives CDR1 SGHNT, CDR2 YYREEE (reference sequence). CDR3 length: 14 amino acids. J lost 1 base, V lost 2 bases, and 2 bases had no gene match. The CDR3: CASSFGDRSYEQYF. DNA for the CDR3: TGTGCCAGCAGCTTCGGGGACAGGTCCTACGAGCAGTACTTC.

The V call is TRBV7-2, the J call TRBJ1-5; D remains unclear. The germline V gene encodes CDR1 SGHTA and CDR2 FQGNSA. There are 10 residues in the CDR3. The V end was cut by 4 bases, the J end by 10 bases, with 5 bases between. Here the CDR3 reads CASSSFPQHF. CDR3 nucleotide sequence: TGTGCCAGCAGCTCTTTTCCCCAGCATTTT.

The chain carries TRBV2 and TRBJ2-7; D may be TRBD1 (5 bases). The CDR3 is 15 amino acids. V was pared by 4 bases and J by 7 bases, with 20 bases between. Germline V gene lookup returns CDR1 SNHLY and CDR2 FYNNEI. The CDR3 DNA sequence: TGTGCCAGCAGTGTAGGGGCCACCCTCGCGGAAGAGCAGTACTTC. Residues: CASSVGATLAEEQYF.

The chain joins TRBV28 to TRBJ2-3; D call uncertain. The CDR3 contains 15 residues. V dropped 3 bases and J dropped 0 bases, with 10 bases sitting between them. Germline lookup yields CDR1 MDHEN and CDR2 SYDVKM. CDR3 in DNA: TGTGCCAGCAGTTTGCTCGGCGGTAGCACAGATACGCAGTATTTT. It yields the protein CASSLLGGSTDTQYF.

This chain links TRBV19 with TRBJ2-7; TRBD2 aligns across 7 bases. CDR3 length: 15 amino acids. With V trimmed by 1 base and J by 5 bases, 8 bases remained unmatched. Per germline, CDR1 LNHDA and CDR2 SQIVND (reference sequence). The CDR3 coding sequence is TGTGCCAGTAGTATAGGGGCGGGAGAAGGCGACGAGCAGTACTTC. Translated, it gives CASSIGAGEGDEQYF.

The J gene is TRBJ2-5, the V gene TRBV28; unclear D gene. Germline CDR1 and CDR2: MDHEN and SYDVKM. This CDR3 contains 13 residues. Trimming removed 2 bases at V and 2 bases at J, with 6 bases between. In DNA form, the CDR3 reads TGTGCCAGCAGTTTAGTCCAGCAAGAGACCCAGTACTTC. Translated, it gives CASSLVQQETQYF.

The chain combines TRBV28 with TRBJ2-7; 10 positions match TRBD2. V lost 5 bases and J lost 6; bases outside the gene matches: 7. Germline V gene sequence: CDR1 MDHEN, CDR2 SYDVKM. CDR3 length equals 14 residues. The CDR3 nucleotides read TGTGCCAGCAGTCCGGGACTAGCGTACGTCGAGCAGTACTTC. Protein product: CASSPGLAYVEQYF.

The CDR3: CASSAPGFNYGYTF. As DNA, the CDR3 is TGTGCCAGCAGTGCCCCGGGATTTAACTATGGCTACACCTTC. The chain carries TRBV28 and TRBJ1-2; D unresolved. V was pared by 5 bases and J by 1 base, with 11 bases between. The CDR3 totals 14 residues. Germline V CDR1 and CDR2: MDHEN, SYDVKM.

The chain couples TRBV11-3 to TRBJ1-1; TRBD1 matches at 8 bases. Germline assignment: CDR1 SGHNT and CDR2 YENEEA. The CDR3 is made up of 13 amino acids. V trimming: 5 bases; J trimming: 1 base; junction bases outside the gene matches: 0. The CDR3 DNA follows: TGTGCCAGCAGCCAGGGGGCGAACACTGAAGCTTTCTTT. This codes for CASSQGANTEAFF.

This clone was recorded many times. The CDR3 DNA is TGTGCCAGTAGACTATCTGGGGAGACCCAGTACTTC. Its translation is CASRLSGETQYF. The gene calls are TRBV19 and TRBJ2-5, with no clear D. Germline V gene data show CDR1 as LNHDA and CDR2 as SQIVND (reference sequence). V was clipped by 6 bases and J by 5 bases, with 10 bases between them. The CDR3 spans 12 residues.

J is TRBJ2-1 and V is TRBV15; 10 positions agree with TRBD2. CDR3 size: 19 residues. Germline CDR1 is LNHNV and CDR2 is YYDKDF (reference sequence). V was pared by 0 bases and J by 5 bases, with 13 bases of the junction left unmatched. CDR3 in DNA: TGTGCCACCAGCAGAGATCCTCAAACAGGACTAGCGGTTAACAATGAGCAGTTCTTC. Residues: CATSRDPQTGLAVNNEQFF. The full variable domain, completed using reference TRBV15 and TRBJ2-1, is DAMVIQNPRYQVTQFGKPVTLSCSQTLNHNVMYWYQQKSSQAPKLLFHYYDKDFNNEADTPDNFQSRRPNTSFCFLDIRSPGLGDTAMYLCATSRDPQTGLAVNNEQFFGPGTRLTVL.

The chain is built from TRBV30 and TRBJ2-7; TRBD2 agrees at 8 bases. V lost 0 bases and J lost 3; bases outside the gene matches: 13. This CDR3 has 17 residues. Germline CDR1 is GTSNPN and CDR2 is SVGIG (reference sequence). CDR3 protein: CAWSVFRSSGRNYEQYF. The DNA for the CDR3 is TGTGCCTGGAGTGTATTCCGGTCCAGCGGGAGAAACTACGAGCAGTACTTC.

V usage is TRBV5-1 and J usage is TRBJ2-5; TRBD2 agrees at 7 bases. In germline, CDR1 is SGHRS, CDR2 YFSETQ. CDR3 length: 16 residues. V was pared by 5 bases and J by 5 bases, with 15 bases of the junction left unmatched. In DNA, the CDR3 is TGCGCCAGCAGTTCCGGCGATGGCGGGAGTGTGGAGACCCAGTACTTC. It specifies CASSSGDGGSVETQYF.

This chain joins TRBV27 and TRBJ2-1, with a tentative D call TRBD1 (6 bases). Trimming left V 8 bases short and J 2 bases short, with 16 bases between. Germline values: CDR1 MNHEY, CDR2 SMNVEV (reference sequence). The CDR3 consists of 15 residues. The CDR3 nucleotides read TGTGCCAGCGGAGTAGCACAGGGAGCCTACAATGAGCAGTTCTTC. This codes for CASGVAQGAYNEQFF.

The V and J genes are TRBV4-1 and TRBJ1-2; 7 positions match TRBD1. This CDR3 comprises 14 residues. V gave up 3 bases and J gave up 8 bases; unmatched junction bases: 9. Germline loops: CDR1 MGHRA, CDR2 YSYEKL. CDR3 in DNA: TGCGCCAGCAGCCAGGTAACCGGGACAGCCGGCTACACCTTC. It translates to CASSQVTGTAGYTF.

J is TRBJ2-5 and V is TRBV18, with D hard to call. Germline values: CDR1 KGHSH, CDR2 LQKENI. V was shortened by 1 base and J by 1 base, with 4 bases between the two germline ends. This CDR3 comprises 13 residues. The CDR3 DNA reads TGTGCCAGCTCACCACTATTCCAAGAGACCCAGTACTTC. Translating it yields CASSPLFQETQYF.

CDR3 protein: CASSWDSSYNEQFF. The CDR3 DNA follows: TGTGCCAGCAGCTGGGACAGCTCCTACAATGAGCAGTTCTTC. This chain connects TRBV5-8 to TRBJ2-1; 7 bases are shared with TRBD1. V was pared by 3 bases and J by 0 bases, with 0 bases of the junction left unmatched. CDR3 length: 14 amino acids. Germline V CDR1 and CDR2: SGHTS, YDEGEE.

This sequence joins TRBV5-1 and TRBJ2-7; tentative D call: TRBD1 (5 bases). This CDR3 contains 15 residues. Germline V lookup: CDR1 SGHRS, CDR2 YFSETQ. V lost 0 bases and J lost 1, with 11 bases in between. Written as DNA, the CDR3 is TGCGCCAGCAGCTTGGTGGCAGGGCTGTCCTACGAGCAGTACTTC. This translates into CASSLVAGLSYEQYF. Complete variable domain (other parts from reference TRBV5-1 and TRBJ2-7): KAGVTQTPRYLIKTRGQQVTLSCSPISGHRSVSWYQQTPGQGLQFLFEYFSETQRNKGNFPGRFSGRQFSNSRSEMNVSTLELGDSALYLCASSLVAGLSYEQYFGPGTRLTVT.

The chain links TRBV4-1 to TRBJ2-5; D is ambiguous. Germline V CDR1 and CDR2: MGHRA, YSYEKL. Trimming removed 0 bases from V and 5 bases from J, with 4 bases in between. The CDR3 contains 12 residues. CDR3 nucleotides: TGCGCCAGCAGCCAAGAGGAGGAGACCCAGTACTTC. It encodes CASSQEEETQYF.

V is TRBV18 and J is TRBJ1-4, with D hard to call. Trimming took off 2 bases at V and 0 bases at J, with 10 bases between the two ends. The CDR3 runs to 16 residues. CDR1 is KGHSH and CDR2 is LQKENI in the germline V gene. The CDR3 DNA follows: TGTGCCAGCTCACCAGTGGAGCCTGCAACTAATGAAAAACTGTTTTTT. It yields the protein CASSPVEPATNEKLFF.